Presented here are 9 T cell receptor beta chains from one specimen sequenced in a study of identical twins. TCRdb re-called the 5' RACE reads through MiXCR, storing one row per CDR3 protein. The sample includes roughly 1,500,000 distinct CDR3 sequences, under 35% seen only once; the top ten take over 0.25%. Sequencing was performed on cord blood. These receptors came from a newborn girl in good health.

V usage is TRBV4-1 and J usage is TRBJ2-5, with D hard to call. The length of the CDR3 is 15 residues. V dropped 0 bases and J dropped 2 bases, with 10 bases sitting between them. Germline assignment: CDR1 MGHRA and CDR2 YSYEKL. The CDR3 DNA reads TGCGCCAGCAGCCAAGATTTAGTAGCTCAAGAGACCCAGTACTTC. As protein: CASSQDLVAQETQYF.

This clonotype was observed a handful of times. V usage is TRBV5-1 and J usage is TRBJ1-2; TRBD1 matches 7 bases. The CDR3 is 15 amino acids. The germline V gene has CDR1 SGHRS and CDR2 YFSETQ. The V and J ends lost 0 bases and 8 bases, in that order; junction bases with no gene match: 10. The CDR3 loop reads CASSLAPGTAIGYTF. The CDR3 DNA is TGCGCCAGCAGCTTGGCCCCCGGGACAGCGATCGGCTACACCTTC.

This clonotype was counted a few times. This chain joins TRBV5-1 and TRBJ2-7, with 10 bases matching TRBD2. The CDR3 runs 15 residues. CDR1 and CDR2 from the germline V gene are SGHRS and YFSETQ. Trimming removed 5 bases from V and 6 bases from J; junction bases left unmatched: 11. The CDR3 DNA sequence: TGCGCCAGCAGATACGGACTAGCGGACAGCTCCGAGCAGTACTTC. Its protein product is CASRYGLADSSEQYF. Full variable domain (rest looked up from reference TRBV5-1 and TRBJ2-7): KAGVTQTPRYLIKTRGQQVTLSCSPISGHRSVSWYQQTPGQGLQFLFEYFSETQRNKGNFPGRFSGRQFSNSRSEMNVSTLELGDSALYLCASRYGLADSSEQYFGPGTRLTVT.

The genes are TRBV5-1 and TRBJ2-5; 8 bases are shared with TRBD1. Trimming took 4 bases from V and 2 from J; bases not matched to a gene: 10. CDR3 length: 16 residues. Germline values: CDR1 SGHRS, CDR2 YFSETQ. The CDR3 nucleotides are TGCGCCAGCAGCGCAGGACAGGGTAACCGACAAGAGACCCAGTACTTC. It encodes CASSAGQGNRQETQYF.

This CDR3 is CASSSGLHIQYF. The CDR3 nucleotides read TGTGCCAGCAGCTCGGGACTACACATTCAGTACTTC. The rearrangement uses TRBV7-9 and TRBJ2-4; 7 positions agree with TRBD2. This CDR3 comprises 12 residues. From germline, CDR1 is SEHNR and CDR2 FQNEAQ (reference sequence). V dropped 4 bases and J dropped 8; count of bases not matched to a gene: 2.

The V gene is TRBV6-6, the J gene TRBJ2-1; 15 nucleotides line up with TRBD2. V shed 2 bases, J shed 9 bases, and the junction held 5 bases outside the gene matches. CDR3 length: 16 amino acids. Germline V gene lookup returns CDR1 MNHNY and CDR2 SVGAGI (reference sequence). The CDR3 DNA is TGTGCCAGCAGTTACCGCAGGACTAGCGGGGGGGTTGAGCAGTTCTTC. It yields the protein CASSYRRTSGGVEQFF.

This clonotype was seen more than once but under ten times. The chain is built from TRBV6-6 and TRBJ1-5, with D perhaps matching TRBD1 (6 bases). Looked up from germline, CDR1 is MNHNY and CDR2 is SVGAGI (reference sequence). The CDR3 has 17 residues. Trimming left V 4 bases short and J 0 bases short, with 16 bases between. CDR3 sequence: CASSSDLTGHSNQPQHF. The CDR3 coding sequence is TGTGCCAGCAGTTCCGACCTAACAGGGCATAGCAATCAGCCCCAGCATTTT.

The genes are TRBV12-3 or TRBV12-4 and TRBJ1-2, with D hard to call. V lost 6 bases, J lost 8 bases, and 13 bases lay in between. This CDR3 has 12 residues. CDR3 nucleotide sequence: TGTGCCAGCAGACCCGGACGGGCAGGCTACACCTTC. This codes for CASRPGRAGYTF.

A few counts support this clonotype. The chain combines TRBV5-1 with TRBJ2-1, with 7 bases aligning to TRBD2. There are 19 residues in the CDR3. J gave up 5 bases and V 3 bases, and 20 bases lay outside the gene matches. The V gene's germline CDR1 is SGHRS and CDR2 YFSETQ. The CDR3 is CASSSGLLPTSVLHNEQFF. The CDR3 DNA follows: TGCGCCAGCAGCTCGGGACTACTGCCTACATCGGTTCTTCACAATGAGCAGTTCTTC.